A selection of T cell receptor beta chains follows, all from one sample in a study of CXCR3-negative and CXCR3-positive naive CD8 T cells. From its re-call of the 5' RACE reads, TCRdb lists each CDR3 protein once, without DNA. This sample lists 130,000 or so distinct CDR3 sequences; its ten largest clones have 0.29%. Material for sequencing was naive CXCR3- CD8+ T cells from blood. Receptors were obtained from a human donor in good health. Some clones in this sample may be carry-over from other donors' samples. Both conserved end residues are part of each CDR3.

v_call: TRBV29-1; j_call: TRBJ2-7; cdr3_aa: CSVEVAGRPYEQYF
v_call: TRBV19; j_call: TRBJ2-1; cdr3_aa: CATNSGGPYNEQFF
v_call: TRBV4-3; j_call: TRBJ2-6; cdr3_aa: CASSRSEGTSGANVLTF
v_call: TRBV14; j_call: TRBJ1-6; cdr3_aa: CASGGDWGSPLHF
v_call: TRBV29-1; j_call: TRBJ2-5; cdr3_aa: CSVEGGGTKEETQYF
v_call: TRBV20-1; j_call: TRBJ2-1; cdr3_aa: CSAERQGASNEQFF
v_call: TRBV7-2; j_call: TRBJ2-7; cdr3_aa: CASSPSPHGYEQYF
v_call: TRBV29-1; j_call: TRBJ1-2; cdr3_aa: CSVALAGGLGYTF
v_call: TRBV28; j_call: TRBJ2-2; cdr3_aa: CASTAGGAVPGELFF
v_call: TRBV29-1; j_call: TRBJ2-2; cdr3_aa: CSVELAGKGELFF
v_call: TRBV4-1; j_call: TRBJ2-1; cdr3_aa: CASSQEVMSSYNEQFF